The present T cell receptor beta chain was sequenced within a study of CD8 T cells in ankylosing spondylitis. Overall study findings and caveats: A motif of fewer than ten highly homologous TCR beta variants was seen as apparently characteristic of ankylosing spondylitis blood. Researchers reportedly found disease-linked clones significantly enriched in matched ankylosing spondylitis synovial fluid. Disease-linked clones were found to be CD8+ and relatively rare in peripheral blood.

Only a few counts were recorded for this clonotype. Antigen unknown. A quantitative 5'-RACE method, one with molecular barcodes, was used to make TCR beta libraries. TCRdb reprocessed the 5' RACE reads via MiXCR and lists one record per CDR3 protein. The sample lists about 200,000 distinct CDR3 sequences, around 13% occurring once. The material sequenced was blood, either unsorted or a sorted T cell fraction (not recorded which). The TCR sequence derives from a male donor with ankylosing spondylitis or in good health (not recorded which).

The CDR3 loop reads CASSYSWQGQETQYF. CDR3 bases: TGTGCCAGCAGTTACTCCTGGCAGGGTCAAGAGACCCAGTACTTC. The gene calls are TRBV6-5 and TRBJ2-5, with a possible D match to TRBD1 (5 bases). Between the trimmed V and J ends, which lost 0 bases and 2 bases, there was a span of 10 bases. Germline loops: CDR1 MNHEY, CDR2 SVGAGI. The CDR3 has 15 residues.